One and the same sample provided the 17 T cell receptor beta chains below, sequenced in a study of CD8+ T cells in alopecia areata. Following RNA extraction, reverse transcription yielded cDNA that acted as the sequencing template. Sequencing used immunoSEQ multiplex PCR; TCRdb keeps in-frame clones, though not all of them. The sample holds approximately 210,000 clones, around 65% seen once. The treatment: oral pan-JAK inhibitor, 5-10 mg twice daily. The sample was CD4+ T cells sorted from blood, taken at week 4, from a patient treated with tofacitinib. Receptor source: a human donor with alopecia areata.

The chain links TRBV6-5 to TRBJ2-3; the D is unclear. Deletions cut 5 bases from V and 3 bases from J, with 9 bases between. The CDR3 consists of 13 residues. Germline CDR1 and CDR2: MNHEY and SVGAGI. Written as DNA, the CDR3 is TGTGCCAGCAGTCCTCCCGGGACAGATACGCAGTATTTT. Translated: CASSPPGTDTQYF.

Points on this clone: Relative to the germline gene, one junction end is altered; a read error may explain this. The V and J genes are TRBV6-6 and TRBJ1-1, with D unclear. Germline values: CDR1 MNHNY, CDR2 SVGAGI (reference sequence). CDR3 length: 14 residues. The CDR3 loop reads CAGSYGQMNTEAFF. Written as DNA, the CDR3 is TGTGCCGGCAGTTACGGGCAGATGAACACTGAAGCTTTCTTT.

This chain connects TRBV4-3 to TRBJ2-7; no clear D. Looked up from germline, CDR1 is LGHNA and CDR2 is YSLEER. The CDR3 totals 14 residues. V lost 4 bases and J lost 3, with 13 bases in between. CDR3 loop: CASSPESTYYEQYF. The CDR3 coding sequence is TGCGCCAGCAGCCCAGAGTCCACATACTACGAGCAGTACTTC.

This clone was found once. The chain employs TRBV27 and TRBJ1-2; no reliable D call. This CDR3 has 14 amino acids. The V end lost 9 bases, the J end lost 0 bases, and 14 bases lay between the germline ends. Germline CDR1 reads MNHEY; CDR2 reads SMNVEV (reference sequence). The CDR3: CASARMVANYGYTF. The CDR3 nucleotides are TGTGCCAGTGCCCGGATGGTAGCTAACTATGGCTACACCTTC.

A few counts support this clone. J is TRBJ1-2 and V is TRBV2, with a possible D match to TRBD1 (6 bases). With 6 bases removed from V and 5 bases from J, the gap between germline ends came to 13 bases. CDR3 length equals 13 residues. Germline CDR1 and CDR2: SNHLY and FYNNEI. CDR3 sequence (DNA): TGTGCCAGCAGCCCAACAGGGATGTATGGCTACACCTTC. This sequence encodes CASSPTGMYGYTF.

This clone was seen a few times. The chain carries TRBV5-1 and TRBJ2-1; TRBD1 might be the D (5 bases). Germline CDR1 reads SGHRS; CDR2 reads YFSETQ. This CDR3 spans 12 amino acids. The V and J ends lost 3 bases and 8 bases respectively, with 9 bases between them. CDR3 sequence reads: CASSWGRDEQFF. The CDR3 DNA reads TGCGCCAGCAGCTGGGGCCGGGATGAGCAGTTCTTC.

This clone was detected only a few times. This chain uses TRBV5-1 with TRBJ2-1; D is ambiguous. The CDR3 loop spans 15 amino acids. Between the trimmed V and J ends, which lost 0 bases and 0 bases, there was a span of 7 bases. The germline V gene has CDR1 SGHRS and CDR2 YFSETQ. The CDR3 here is CASSLEGNSYNEQFF. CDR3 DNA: TGCGCCAGCAGCTTGGAGGGTAACTCCTACAATGAGCAGTTCTTC.

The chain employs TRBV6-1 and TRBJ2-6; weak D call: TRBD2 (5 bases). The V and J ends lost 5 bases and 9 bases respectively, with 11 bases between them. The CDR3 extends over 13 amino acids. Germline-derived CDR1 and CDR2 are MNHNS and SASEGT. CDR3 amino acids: CASSFPGNNVLTF. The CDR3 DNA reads TGTGCCAGCAGTTTTCCGGGAAACAACGTCCTGACTTTC.

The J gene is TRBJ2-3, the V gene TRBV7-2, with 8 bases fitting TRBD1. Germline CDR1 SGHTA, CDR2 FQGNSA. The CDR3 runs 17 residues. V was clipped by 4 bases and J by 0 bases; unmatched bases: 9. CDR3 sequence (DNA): TGTGCCAGCAGCTCCTTAGGGACAGGAGATAGCACAGATACGCAGTATTTT. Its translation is CASSSLGTGDSTDTQYF.

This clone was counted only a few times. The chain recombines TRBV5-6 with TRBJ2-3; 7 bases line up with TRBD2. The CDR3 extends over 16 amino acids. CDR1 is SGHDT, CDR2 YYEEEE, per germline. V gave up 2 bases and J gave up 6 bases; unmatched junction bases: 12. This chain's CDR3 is CASSFPRLAVPDTQYF. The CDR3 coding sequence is TGTGCCAGCAGCTTTCCTCGGCTAGCGGTGCCGGATACGCAGTATTTT.

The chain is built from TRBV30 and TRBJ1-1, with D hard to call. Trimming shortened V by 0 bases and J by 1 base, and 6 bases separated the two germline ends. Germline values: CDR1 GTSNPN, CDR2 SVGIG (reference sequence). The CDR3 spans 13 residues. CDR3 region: CAWSVMANTEAFF. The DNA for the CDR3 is TGTGCCTGGAGTGTAATGGCGAACACTGAAGCTTTCTTT.

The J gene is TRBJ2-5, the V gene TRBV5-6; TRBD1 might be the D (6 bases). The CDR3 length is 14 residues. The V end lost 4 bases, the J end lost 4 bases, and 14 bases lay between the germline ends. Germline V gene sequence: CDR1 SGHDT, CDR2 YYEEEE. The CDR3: CASSGTGTRETQYF. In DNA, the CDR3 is TGTGCCAGCAGCGGTACAGGGACGAGAGAGACCCAGTACTTC. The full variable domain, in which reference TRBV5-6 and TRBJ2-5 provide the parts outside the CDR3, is DAGVTQSPTHLIKTRGQQVTLRCSPKSGHDTVSWYQQALGQGPQFIFQYYEEEERQRGNFPDRFSGHQFPNYSSELNVNALLLGDSALYLCASSGTGTRETQYFGPGTRLLVL.

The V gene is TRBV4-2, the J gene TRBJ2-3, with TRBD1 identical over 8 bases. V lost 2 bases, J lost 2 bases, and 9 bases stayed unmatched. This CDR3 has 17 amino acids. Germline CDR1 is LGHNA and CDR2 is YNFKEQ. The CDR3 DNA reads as TGTGCCAGCAGCCAAAACCGACAGGGGCGGCCCACAGATACGCAGTATTTT. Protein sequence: CASSQNRQGRPTDTQYF.

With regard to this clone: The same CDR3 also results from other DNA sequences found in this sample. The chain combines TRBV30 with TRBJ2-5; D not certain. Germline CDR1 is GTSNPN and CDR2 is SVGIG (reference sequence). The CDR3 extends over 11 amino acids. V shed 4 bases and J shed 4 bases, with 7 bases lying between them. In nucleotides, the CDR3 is TGTGCCTGGACAGTTGGAGAGACCCAGTACTTC. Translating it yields CAWTVGETQYF.

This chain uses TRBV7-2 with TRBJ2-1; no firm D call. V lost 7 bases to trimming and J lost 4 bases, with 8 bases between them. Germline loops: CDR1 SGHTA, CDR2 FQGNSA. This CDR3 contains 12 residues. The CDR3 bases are TGTGCCAGCACCCCGGGTTACAATGAGCAGTTCTTC. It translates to CASTPGYNEQFF.

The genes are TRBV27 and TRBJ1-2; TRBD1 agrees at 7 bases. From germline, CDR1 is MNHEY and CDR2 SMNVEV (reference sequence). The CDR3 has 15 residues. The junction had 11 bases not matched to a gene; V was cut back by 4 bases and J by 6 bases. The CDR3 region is CASSSPGQILDGYTF. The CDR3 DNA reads TGTGCCAGCAGTTCGCCGGGACAGATTCTCGATGGCTACACCTTC.

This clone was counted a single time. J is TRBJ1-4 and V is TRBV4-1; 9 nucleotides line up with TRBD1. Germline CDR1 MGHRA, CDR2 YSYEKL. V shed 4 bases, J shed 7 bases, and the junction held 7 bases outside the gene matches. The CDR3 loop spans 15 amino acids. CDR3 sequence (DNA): TGCGCCAGCAGCCGCTACAGGGGGCCAGCTGAAAAACTGTTTTTT. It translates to CASSRYRGPAEKLFF.